This TCR beta chain is from a study of blood T cells in healthy people across ages. Study at large: In model experiments, template switching was able to capture about one barcoded beta molecule for every two T cells that were present.

PCR was performed a second time for about 7 to 12 cycles using a sample-barcoded 5' primer and a J-beta primer mix. Every sample gave at least 2.5 million paired-end reads containing CDR3. Using its own MiXCR run on the 5' RACE reads, TCRdb lists one record per CDR3 protein. The sample has about 600,000 distinct CDR3 sequences, around 50% seen once. This clonotype was seen just once. The V end lost 1 base, the J end lost 7 bases, and 14 bases lay between the germline ends. From germline, CDR1 is SGHTA and CDR2 FQGNSA. CDR3 length: 15 amino acids. What was sequenced was blood. The chain carries TRBV7-2 and TRBJ1-5; a weak D match, TRBD1 (6 bases). This receptor was identified in an elderly man in good health. CDR3 sequence: CASSLGAGVRQPQHF. CDR3 in DNA: TGTGCCAGCAGCTTAGGGGCAGGGGTCCGGCAGCCCCAGCATTTT.